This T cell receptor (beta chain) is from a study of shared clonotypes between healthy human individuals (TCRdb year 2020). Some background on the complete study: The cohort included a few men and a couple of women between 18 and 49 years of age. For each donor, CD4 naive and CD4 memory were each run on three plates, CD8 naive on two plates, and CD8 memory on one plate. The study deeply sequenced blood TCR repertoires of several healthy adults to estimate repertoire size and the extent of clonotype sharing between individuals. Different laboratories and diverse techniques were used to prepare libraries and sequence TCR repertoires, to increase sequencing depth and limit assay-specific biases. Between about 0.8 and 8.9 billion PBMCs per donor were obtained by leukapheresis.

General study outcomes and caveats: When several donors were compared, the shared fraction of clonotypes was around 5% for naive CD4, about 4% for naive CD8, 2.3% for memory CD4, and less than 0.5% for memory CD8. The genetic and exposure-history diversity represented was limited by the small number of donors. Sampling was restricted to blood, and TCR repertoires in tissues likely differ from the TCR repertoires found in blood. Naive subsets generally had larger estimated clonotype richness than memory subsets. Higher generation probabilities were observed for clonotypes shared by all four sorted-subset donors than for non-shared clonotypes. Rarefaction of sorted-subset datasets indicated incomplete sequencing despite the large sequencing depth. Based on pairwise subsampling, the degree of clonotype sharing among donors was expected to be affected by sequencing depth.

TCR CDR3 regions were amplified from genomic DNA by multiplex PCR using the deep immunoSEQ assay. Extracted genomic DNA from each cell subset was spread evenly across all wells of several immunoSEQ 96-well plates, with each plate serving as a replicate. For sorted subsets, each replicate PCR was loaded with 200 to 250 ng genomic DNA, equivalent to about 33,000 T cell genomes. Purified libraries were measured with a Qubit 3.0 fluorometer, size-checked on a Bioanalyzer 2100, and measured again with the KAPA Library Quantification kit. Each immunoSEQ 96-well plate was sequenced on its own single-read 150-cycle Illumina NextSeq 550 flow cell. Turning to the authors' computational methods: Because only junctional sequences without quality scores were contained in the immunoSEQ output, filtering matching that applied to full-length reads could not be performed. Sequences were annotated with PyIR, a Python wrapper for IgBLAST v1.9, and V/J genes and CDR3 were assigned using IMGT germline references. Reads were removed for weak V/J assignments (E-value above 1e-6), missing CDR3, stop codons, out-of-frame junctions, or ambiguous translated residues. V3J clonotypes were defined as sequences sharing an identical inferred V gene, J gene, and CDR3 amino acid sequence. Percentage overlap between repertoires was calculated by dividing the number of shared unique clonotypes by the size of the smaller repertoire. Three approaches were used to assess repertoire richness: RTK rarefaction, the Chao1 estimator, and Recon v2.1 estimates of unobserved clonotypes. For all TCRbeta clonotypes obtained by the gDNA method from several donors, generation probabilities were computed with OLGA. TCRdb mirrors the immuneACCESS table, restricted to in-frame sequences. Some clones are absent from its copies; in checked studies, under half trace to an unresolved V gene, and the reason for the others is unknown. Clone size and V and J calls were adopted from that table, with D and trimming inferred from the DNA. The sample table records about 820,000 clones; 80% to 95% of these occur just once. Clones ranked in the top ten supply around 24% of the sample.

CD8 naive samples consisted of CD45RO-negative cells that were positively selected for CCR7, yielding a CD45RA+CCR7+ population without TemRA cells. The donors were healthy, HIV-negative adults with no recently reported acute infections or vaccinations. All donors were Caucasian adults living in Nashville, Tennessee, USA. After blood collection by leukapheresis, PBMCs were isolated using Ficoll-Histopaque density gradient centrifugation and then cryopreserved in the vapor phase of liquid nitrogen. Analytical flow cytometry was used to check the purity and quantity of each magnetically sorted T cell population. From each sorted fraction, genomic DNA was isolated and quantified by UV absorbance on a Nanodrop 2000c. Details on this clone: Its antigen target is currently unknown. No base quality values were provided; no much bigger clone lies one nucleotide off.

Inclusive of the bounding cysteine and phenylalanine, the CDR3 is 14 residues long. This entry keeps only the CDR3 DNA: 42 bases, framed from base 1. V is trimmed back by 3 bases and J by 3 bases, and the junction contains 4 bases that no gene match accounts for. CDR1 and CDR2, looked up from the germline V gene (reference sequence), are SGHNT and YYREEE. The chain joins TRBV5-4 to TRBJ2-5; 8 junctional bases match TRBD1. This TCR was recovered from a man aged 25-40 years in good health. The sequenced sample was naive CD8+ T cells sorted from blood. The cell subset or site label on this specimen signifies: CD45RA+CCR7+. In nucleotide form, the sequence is TGTGCCAGCAGCTGGGGGACAGGAGAAGAGACCCAGTACTTC. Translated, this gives CASSWGTGEETQYF.